A selection of T cell receptor beta chains follows, all from one sample in a study of response to subunit inactivated influenza vaccine. MiXCR, applied by TCRdb to the RT-PCR reads, yields one record per CDR3 protein. This sample has over 400,000 distinct CDR3 sequences, with 10% to 15% found just once. The specimen was PBMCs from blood, collected roughly 46 days after vaccination. These receptors all stem from a man between 50 and 59 years old who received an inactivated influenza vaccine. Each CDR3 is given with its conserved first and last residue. Each record gives: V gene, clone size, J gene, D gene, CDR3 DNA, CDR3 protein. A D gene is named only where the DNA matches it firmly. Some rows mark clone size as missing; the rest say once, few, many or name a class of expanded clone.

v_call: TRBV4-2; clone_size: NA; j_call: TRBJ2-1; d_call: TRBD2; cdr3_nt: TGTGCCAGCAGCCCCACCCAGGGACTAGGGTCGATGGGGCAGTTCTTC; cdr3_aa: CASSPTQGLGSMGQFF
v_call: TRBV27; clone_size: NA; j_call: TRBJ2-7; d_call: NA; cdr3_nt: TGTGCCAGCAGTTCAGGGGCAGGGTTCCGCTACGAGCAGTACTTC; cdr3_aa: CASSSGAGFRYEQYF
v_call: TRBV28; clone_size: few; j_call: TRBJ2-1; d_call: TRBD2; cdr3_nt: TGTGCCAGCAGTTTATTATCCCGACTAGCGGGAGGTTCCTACAATGAGCAGTTCTTC; cdr3_aa: CASSLLSRLAGGSYNEQFF
v_call: TRBV29-1; clone_size: few; j_call: TRBJ2-5; d_call: NA; cdr3_nt: TGCAGCGTTGTCAGACGGGAGAAGGGAGAGACCCAGTACTTC; cdr3_aa: CSVVRREKGETQYF
v_call: TRBV5-1; clone_size: NA; j_call: TRBJ1-2; d_call: TRBD1; cdr3_nt: TGCGCCAGCAGCTTGTCCGGGACAGCTGGCTATGGCTACACCTTC; cdr3_aa: CASSLSGTAGYGYTF
v_call: TRBV25-1; clone_size: NA; j_call: TRBJ1-1; d_call: NA; cdr3_nt: TGTGCCAGCAGTGAATTGGTAGGAGCATCTTTCTTT; cdr3_aa: CASSELVGASFF
v_call: TRBV12-3/TRBV12-4; clone_size: many; j_call: TRBJ2-1; d_call: NA; cdr3_nt: TGTGCCAGCATAAGAGGGGGTAGCTCCTACAATGAGCAGTTCTTC; cdr3_aa: CASIRGGSSYNEQFF
v_call: TRBV12-3/TRBV12-4; clone_size: few; j_call: TRBJ2-1; d_call: NA; cdr3_nt: TGTGCCAGCAGTTTTGGTGATAATGAGCAGTTCTTC; cdr3_aa: CASSFGDNEQFF
v_call: TRBV5-1; clone_size: few; j_call: TRBJ2-3; d_call: NA; cdr3_nt: TGCGCCAGCAGCCTTGGACGGGCCACTAGCACAGATACGCAGTATTTT; cdr3_aa: CASSLGRATSTDTQYF
v_call: TRBV28; clone_size: NA; j_call: TRBJ1-2; d_call: NA; cdr3_nt: TGTGCCAGCAGTTTCCGGACTTGGGGGGCTAACTATGGCTACACCTTC; cdr3_aa: CASSFRTWGANYGYTF
v_call: TRBV11-2; clone_size: few; j_call: TRBJ2-7; d_call: TRBD2; cdr3_nt: TGTGCCAGCAGCGTGGGACTAGCGGAGTCCTACGAGCAGTACTTC; cdr3_aa: CASSVGLAESYEQYF
v_call: TRBV4-1; clone_size: NA; j_call: TRBJ1-5; d_call: NA; cdr3_nt: TGCGCCAGCACCGCACTTATGGGGGCACGGAATCAGCCCCAGCATTTT; cdr3_aa: CASTALMGARNQPQHF
v_call: TRBV12-3/TRBV12-4; clone_size: NA; j_call: TRBJ2-1; d_call: NA; cdr3_nt: TGTGCCAGCAGTTTAGCCACCGGGGAGCAGTTCTTC; cdr3_aa: CASSLATGEQFF
v_call: TRBV27; clone_size: few; j_call: TRBJ1-1; d_call: NA; cdr3_nt: TGTGCCAGCAGTTTAAATTCTTTGGGTGAGGGTGAAGCTTTCTTT; cdr3_aa: CASSLNSLGEGEAFF
v_call: TRBV9; clone_size: NA; j_call: TRBJ2-5; d_call: NA; cdr3_nt: TGTGCCAGCAGCGTAGCTACTTCAGAGACCCAGTACTTC; cdr3_aa: CASSVATSETQYF
v_call: TRBV11-1; clone_size: few; j_call: TRBJ1-3; d_call: NA; cdr3_nt: TGTGCCAGCAGCCCCTTTCCCGGCAGGGAGTCCTCTGGAAACACCATATATTTT; cdr3_aa: CASSPFPGRESSGNTIYF
v_call: TRBV10-3; clone_size: few; j_call: TRBJ2-1; d_call: TRBD1; cdr3_nt: TGTGCCATCAGAAGGGACAGGGACAGGATCGATGAGCAGTTCTTC; cdr3_aa: CAIRRDRDRIDEQFF
v_call: TRBV20-1; clone_size: few; j_call: TRBJ2-3; d_call: TRBD2; cdr3_nt: TGCAGTGCTAGTAGGCTAGCGGGAGTCGGGGATCAAGATACGCAGTATTTT; cdr3_aa: CSASRLAGVGDQDTQYF
v_call: TRBV20-1; clone_size: NA; j_call: TRBJ2-3; d_call: TRBD1; cdr3_nt: TGCAGTGCTAGATTGCCTCGACGGGTCAGGGGGTCCACAGATACGCAGTATTTT; cdr3_aa: CSARLPRRVRGSTDTQYF
v_call: TRBV6-2/TRBV6-3; clone_size: many; j_call: TRBJ2-1; d_call: NA; cdr3_nt: TGTGCCAGCAGTTACCTCAGGGTGGATGAGCAGTTCTTC; cdr3_aa: CASSYLRVDEQFF
v_call: TRBV6-1; clone_size: NA; j_call: TRBJ2-7; d_call: NA; cdr3_nt: TGTGCCGTGCAGAACGCCTTCTCCTACGAGCAGTACTTC; cdr3_aa: CAVQNAFSYEQYF
v_call: TRBV12-3/TRBV12-4; clone_size: NA; j_call: TRBJ2-1; d_call: NA; cdr3_nt: TGTGCCAGCAGTTTAGAAGGAAGTGAGCAGTTCTTC; cdr3_aa: CASSLEGSEQFF
v_call: TRBV30; clone_size: few; j_call: TRBJ1-4; d_call: NA; cdr3_nt: TGTGCGGGGCGGGTATATGAAAAACTGTTTTTT; cdr3_aa: CAGRVYEKLFF
v_call: TRBV18; clone_size: few; j_call: TRBJ2-7; d_call: NA; cdr3_nt: TGTGCCAGCTCACCCTCCCAGGGCTACGAGCAGTACTTC; cdr3_aa: CASSPSQGYEQYF
v_call: TRBV11-2; clone_size: few; j_call: TRBJ2-7; d_call: NA; cdr3_nt: TGTGCCAGCAGCCCCCGATCCTCCCGGGGAGGAGGGATCTCCTACGAGCAGTACTTC; cdr3_aa: CASSPRSSRGGGISYEQYF
v_call: TRBV7-2; clone_size: many; j_call: TRBJ1-4; d_call: NA; cdr3_nt: TGTGCCAGCAGCTCCCGCGGAGGGAGTAATGAAAAACTGTTTTTT; cdr3_aa: CASSSRGGSNEKLFF